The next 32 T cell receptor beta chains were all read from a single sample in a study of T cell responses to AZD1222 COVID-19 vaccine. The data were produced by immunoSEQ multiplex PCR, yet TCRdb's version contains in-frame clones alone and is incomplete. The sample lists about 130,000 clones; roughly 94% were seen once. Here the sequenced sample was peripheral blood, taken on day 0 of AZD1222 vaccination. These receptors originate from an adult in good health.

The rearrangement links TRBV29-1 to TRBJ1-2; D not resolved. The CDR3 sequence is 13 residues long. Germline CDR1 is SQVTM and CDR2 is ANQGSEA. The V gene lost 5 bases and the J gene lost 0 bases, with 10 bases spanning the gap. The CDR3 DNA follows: TGCAGCGTTAGTGGCGGAACTAACTATGGCTACACCTTC. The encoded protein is CSVSGGTNYGYTF.

The CDR3 DNA sequence: TGTGCCAGCAGCCCGTGGACAGGGGGCGCGGACGGCTACACCTTC. It is translated as CASSPWTGGADGYTF. The rearrangement links TRBV5-8 to TRBJ1-2; 11 nucleotides agree with TRBD1. The germline V gene has CDR1 SGHTS and CDR2 YDEGEE. J was trimmed by 8 bases and V by 4 bases; bases with no gene match: 10. This CDR3 contains 15 residues.

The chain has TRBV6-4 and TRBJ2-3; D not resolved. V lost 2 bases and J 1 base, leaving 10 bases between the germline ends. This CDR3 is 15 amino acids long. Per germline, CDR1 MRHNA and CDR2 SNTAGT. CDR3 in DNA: TGTGCCAGCAGTGACCAGCCGTGGGGCACAGATACGCAGTATTTT. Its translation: CASSDQPWGTDTQYF.

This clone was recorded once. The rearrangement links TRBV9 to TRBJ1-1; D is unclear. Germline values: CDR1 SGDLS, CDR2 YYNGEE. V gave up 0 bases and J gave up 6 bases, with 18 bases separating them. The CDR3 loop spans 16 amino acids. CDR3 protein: CASSVVFGLPGAEAFF. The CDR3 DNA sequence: TGTGCCAGCAGCGTAGTGTTTGGGCTCCCTGGAGCTGAAGCTTTCTTT.

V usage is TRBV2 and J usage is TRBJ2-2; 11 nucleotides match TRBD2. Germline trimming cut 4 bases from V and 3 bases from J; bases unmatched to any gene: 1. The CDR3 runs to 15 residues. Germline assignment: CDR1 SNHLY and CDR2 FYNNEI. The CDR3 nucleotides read TGTGCCAGCAGTGTACTAGCGGGGGACACCGGGGAGCTGTTTTTT. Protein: CASSVLAGDTGELFF.

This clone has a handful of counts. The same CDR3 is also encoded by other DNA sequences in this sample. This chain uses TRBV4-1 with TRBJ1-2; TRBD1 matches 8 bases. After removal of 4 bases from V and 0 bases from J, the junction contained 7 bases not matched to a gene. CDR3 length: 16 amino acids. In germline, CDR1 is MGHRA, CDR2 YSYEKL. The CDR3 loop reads CASSRGTGLSNYGYTF. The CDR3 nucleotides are TGCGCCAGCAGCCGTGGGACAGGCCTTTCTAACTATGGCTACACCTTC.

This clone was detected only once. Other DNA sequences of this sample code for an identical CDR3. The CDR3 sequence: CASSEETGRNQPQHF. CDR3 DNA: TGTGCCAGCAGTGAAGAGACAGGGCGAAATCAGCCCCAGCATTTT. The chain combines TRBV2 with TRBJ1-5, with TRBD1 matching 7 bases. Trimming cost V 1 base and J 4 bases; bases outside gene matches: 4. The length of the CDR3 is 15 residues. CDR1 and CDR2 (germline): SNHLY, FYNNEI.

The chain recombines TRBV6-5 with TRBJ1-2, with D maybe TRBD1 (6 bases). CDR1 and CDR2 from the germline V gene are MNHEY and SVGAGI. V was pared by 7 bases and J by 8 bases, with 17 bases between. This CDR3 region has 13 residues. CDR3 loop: CASTQGGLGGYTF. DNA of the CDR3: TGTGCCAGCACCCAAGGGGGGTTGGGGGGCTACACCTTC.

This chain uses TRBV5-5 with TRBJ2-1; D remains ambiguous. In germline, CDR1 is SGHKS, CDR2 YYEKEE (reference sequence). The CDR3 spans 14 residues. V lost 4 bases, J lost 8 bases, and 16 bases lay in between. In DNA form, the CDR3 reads TGTGCCAGCAGCGACCCTCCGCGTATCGATGAGCAGTTCTTC. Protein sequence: CASSDPPRIDEQFF.

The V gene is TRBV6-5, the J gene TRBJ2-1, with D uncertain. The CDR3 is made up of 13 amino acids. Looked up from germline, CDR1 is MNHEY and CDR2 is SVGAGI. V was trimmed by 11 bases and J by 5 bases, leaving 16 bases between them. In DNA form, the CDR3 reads TGTGCCCACAGTCGTGGTATAAACAATGAGCAGTTCTTC. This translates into CAHSRGINNEQFF.

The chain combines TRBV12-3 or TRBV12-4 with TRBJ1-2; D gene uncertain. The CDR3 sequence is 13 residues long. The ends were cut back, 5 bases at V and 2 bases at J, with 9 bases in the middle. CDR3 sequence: CASSPTSNYGYTF. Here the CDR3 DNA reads TGTGCCAGCAGTCCGACATCGAACTATGGCTACACCTTC.

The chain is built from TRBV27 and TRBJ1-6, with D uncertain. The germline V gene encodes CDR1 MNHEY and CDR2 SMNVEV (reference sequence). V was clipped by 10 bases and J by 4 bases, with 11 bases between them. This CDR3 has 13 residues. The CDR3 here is CATRWTYNSPLHF. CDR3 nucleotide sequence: TGTGCCACCAGGTGGACGTATAATTCACCCCTCCACTTT.

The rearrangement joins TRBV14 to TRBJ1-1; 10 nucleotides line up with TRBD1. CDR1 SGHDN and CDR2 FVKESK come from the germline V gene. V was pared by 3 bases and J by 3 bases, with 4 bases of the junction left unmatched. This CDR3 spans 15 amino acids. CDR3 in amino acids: CASSHLGQGYTEAFF. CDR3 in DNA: TGTGCCAGCAGCCACCTGGGACAGGGGTACACTGAAGCTTTCTTT.

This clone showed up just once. The CDR3 reads CASSFGLAGGPNTGELFF. CDR3 nucleotide sequence: TGCGCCAGCAGCTTCGGGCTAGCGGGGGGGCCGAACACCGGGGAGCTGTTTTTT. The chain employs TRBV5-1 and TRBJ2-2; 12 nucleotides align to TRBD2. V dropped 2 bases and J dropped 0; count of bases not matched to a gene: 5. There are 18 residues in the CDR3. Germline V lookup: CDR1 SGHRS, CDR2 YFSETQ.

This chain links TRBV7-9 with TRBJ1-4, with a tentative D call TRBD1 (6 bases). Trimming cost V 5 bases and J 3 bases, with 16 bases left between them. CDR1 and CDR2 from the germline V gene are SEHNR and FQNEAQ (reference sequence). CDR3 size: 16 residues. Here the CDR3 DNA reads TGTGCCAGCAGCCCGCCCACAGGGAAATCTAATGAAAAACTGTTTTTT. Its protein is CASSPPTGKSNEKLFF.

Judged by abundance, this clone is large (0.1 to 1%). CDR3 coding DNA: TGTGCCAGCGGGGTAACGGGGGGGCCACCCGGGGAGCTGTTTTTT. Amino acids: CASGVTGGPPGELFF. The gene calls are TRBV27 and TRBJ2-2; 8 bases match TRBD2. Germline CDR1 MNHEY, CDR2 SMNVEV (reference sequence). This CDR3 has 15 residues. Trimming removed 8 bases from V and 6 bases from J; junction bases left unmatched: 11.

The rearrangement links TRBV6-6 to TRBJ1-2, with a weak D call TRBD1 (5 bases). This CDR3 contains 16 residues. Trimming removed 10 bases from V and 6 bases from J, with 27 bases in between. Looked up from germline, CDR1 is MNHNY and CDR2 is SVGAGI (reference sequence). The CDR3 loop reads CATVPGLATALNGYTF. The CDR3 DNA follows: TGTGCCACCGTCCCGGGATTGGCGACAGCTTTAAATGGCTACACCTTC.

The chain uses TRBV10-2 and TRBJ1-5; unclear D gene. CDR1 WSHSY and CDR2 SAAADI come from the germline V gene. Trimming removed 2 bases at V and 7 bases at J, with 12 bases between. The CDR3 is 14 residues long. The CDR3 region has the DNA TGCGCCAGCAGTGAGCCAGCCCTGGGGCAGCCCCAGCATTTT. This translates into CASSEPALGQPQHF.

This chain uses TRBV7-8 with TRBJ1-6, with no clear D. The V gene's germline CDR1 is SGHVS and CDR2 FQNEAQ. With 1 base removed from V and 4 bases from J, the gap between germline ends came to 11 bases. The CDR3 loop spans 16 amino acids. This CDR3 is CASSLGGGMYNSPLHF. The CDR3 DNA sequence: TGTGCCAGCAGCTTAGGGGGAGGCATGTATAATTCACCCCTCCACTTT.

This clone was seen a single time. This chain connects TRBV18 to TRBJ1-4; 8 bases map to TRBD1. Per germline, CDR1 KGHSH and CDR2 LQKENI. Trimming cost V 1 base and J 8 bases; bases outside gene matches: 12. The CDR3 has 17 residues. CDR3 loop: CASSPLPQDRALEKLFF. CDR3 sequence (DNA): TGTGCCAGCTCACCACTCCCCCAGGACAGGGCGCTGGAAAAACTGTTTTTT. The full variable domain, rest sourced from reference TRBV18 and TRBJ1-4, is NAGVMQNPRHLVRRRGQEARLRCSPMKGHSHVYWYRQLPEEGLKFMVYLQKENIIDESGMPKERFSAEFPKEGPSILRIQQVVRGDSAAYFCASSPLPQDRALEKLFFGSGTQLSVL.

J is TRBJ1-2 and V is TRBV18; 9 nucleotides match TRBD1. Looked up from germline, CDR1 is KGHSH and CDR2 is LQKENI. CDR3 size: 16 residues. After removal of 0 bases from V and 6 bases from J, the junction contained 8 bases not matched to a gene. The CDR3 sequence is CASSPPSGQGGDGYTF. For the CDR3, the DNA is TGTGCCAGCTCACCACCTTCGGGACAGGGAGGTGATGGCTACACCTTC.

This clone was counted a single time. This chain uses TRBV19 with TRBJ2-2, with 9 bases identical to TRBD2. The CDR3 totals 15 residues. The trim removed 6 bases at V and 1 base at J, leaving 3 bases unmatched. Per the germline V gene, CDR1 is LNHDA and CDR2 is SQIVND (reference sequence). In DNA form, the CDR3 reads TGTGCCAGTAGAGGTAGCGGGGGGAACACCGGGGAGCTGTTTTTT. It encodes CASRGSGGNTGELFF.

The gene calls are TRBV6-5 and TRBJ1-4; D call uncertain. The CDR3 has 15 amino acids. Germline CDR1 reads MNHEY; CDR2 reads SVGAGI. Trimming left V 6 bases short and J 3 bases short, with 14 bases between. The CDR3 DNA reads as TGTGCCAGCAGCCGCACTACGGATTCTAATGAAAAACTGTTTTTT. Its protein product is CASSRTTDSNEKLFF.

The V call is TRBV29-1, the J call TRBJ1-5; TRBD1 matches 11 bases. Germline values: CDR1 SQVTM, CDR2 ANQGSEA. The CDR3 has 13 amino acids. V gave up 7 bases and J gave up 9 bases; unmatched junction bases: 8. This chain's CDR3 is CSGGQGGGGPQHF. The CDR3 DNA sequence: TGCAGCGGGGGACAGGGGGGTGGTGGGCCCCAGCATTTT.

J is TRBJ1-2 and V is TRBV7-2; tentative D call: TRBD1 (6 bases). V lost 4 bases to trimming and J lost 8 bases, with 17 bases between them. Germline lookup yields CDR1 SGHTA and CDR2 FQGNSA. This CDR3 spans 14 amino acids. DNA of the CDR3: TGTGCCAGCAGCTCGAAGAGGGGGAGCTTGGGCTACACCTTC. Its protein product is CASSSKRGSLGYTF.

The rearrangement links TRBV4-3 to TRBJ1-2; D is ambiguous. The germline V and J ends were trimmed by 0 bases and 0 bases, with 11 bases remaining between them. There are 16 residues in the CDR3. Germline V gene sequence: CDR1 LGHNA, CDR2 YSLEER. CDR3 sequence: CASSQDRGSANYGYTF. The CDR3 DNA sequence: TGCGCCAGCAGCCAAGATAGAGGGTCGGCTAACTATGGCTACACCTTC.

The CDR3 loop reads CASSLSQTGELFF. The CDR3 DNA reads as TGTGCCAGCAGCTTAAGCCAGACCGGGGAGCTGTTTTTT. This chain connects TRBV7-2 to TRBJ2-2; D gene ambiguous. This CDR3 is built from 13 residues. CDR1 SGHTA and CDR2 FQGNSA come from the germline V gene. Trimming shortened V by 2 bases and J by 5 bases, and 6 bases separated the two germline ends.

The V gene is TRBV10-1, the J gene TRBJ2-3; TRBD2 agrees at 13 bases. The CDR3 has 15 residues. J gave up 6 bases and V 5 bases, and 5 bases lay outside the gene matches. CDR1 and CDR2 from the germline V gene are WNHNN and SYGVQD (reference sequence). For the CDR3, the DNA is TGCGCCAGCAGTACTAGCGGGGGGGCATCGGATACGCAGTATTTT. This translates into CASSTSGGASDTQYF.

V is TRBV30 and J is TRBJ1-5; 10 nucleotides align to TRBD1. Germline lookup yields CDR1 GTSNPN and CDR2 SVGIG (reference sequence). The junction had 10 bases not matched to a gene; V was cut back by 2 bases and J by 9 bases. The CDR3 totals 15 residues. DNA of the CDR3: TGTGCCTGGAGTCCTGCGACAGGGGGCAAGCGGCCCCAGCATTTT. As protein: CAWSPATGGKRPQHF.

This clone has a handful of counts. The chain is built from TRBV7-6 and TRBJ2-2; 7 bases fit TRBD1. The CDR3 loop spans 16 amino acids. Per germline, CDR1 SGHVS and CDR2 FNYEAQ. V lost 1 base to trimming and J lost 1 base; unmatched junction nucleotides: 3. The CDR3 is CASSLGGTVNTGELFF. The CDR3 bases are TGTGCCAGCAGCTTAGGGGGGACAGTGAACACCGGGGAGCTGTTTTTT.

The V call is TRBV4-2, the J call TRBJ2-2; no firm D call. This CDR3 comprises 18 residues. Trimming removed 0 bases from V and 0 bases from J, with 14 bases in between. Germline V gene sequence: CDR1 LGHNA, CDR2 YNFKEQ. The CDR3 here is CASSQESLLAANTGELFF. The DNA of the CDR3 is TGTGCCAGCAGCCAAGAGTCCCTTTTGGCAGCGAACACCGGGGAGCTGTTTTTT.

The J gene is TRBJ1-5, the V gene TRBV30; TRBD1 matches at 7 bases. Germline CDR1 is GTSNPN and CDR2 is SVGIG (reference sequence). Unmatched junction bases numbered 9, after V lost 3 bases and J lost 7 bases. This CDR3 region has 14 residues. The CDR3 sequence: CAWSANRGGQPQHF. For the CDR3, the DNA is TGTGCCTGGAGCGCTAACAGGGGCGGGCAGCCCCAGCATTTT.